This T cell receptor beta chain was identified during a study of CD4 T cells in relation to SARS-CoV-2 and coronaviruses. The CDR3 runs 13 residues. Trimming shortened V by 7 bases and J by 7 bases, and 11 bases separated the two germline ends. TCRdb's copy holds only in-frame clones and misses some; the assay was immunoSEQ multiplex PCR. This sample has 60,000 to 75,000 clones, with roughly 93% found just once. Unexposed donor CD4+ T cells date from 2011-2018, before the COVID-19 pandemic. The rearrangement uses TRBV12-3 or TRBV12-4 and TRBJ1-6; D remains unclear. Sequenced sample: naive CD4+ T cells from PBMCs. Subset reported: naive CD4+ T cells isolated by negative enrichment. The sequence came from a human donor in good health. In DNA, the CDR3 is TGTGCCAGCACTCCTGGTCGAAATTCACCCCTCCACTTT. Protein sequence: CASTPGRNSPLHF.